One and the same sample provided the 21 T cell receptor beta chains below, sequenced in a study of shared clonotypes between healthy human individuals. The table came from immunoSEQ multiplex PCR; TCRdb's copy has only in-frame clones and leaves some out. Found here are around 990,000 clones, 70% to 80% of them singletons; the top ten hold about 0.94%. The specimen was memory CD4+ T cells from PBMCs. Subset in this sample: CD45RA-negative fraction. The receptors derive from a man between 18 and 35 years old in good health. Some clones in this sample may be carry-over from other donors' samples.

The CDR3 DNA reads TGTGCCAGCAGCGGGCCGGGACTATCTTTCTACGAGCAGTACTTC. Its protein is CASSGPGLSFYEQYF. V gene TRBV5-6 combines with J gene TRBJ2-7; 7 bases are a match to TRBD2. Germline V gives CDR1 SGHDT, CDR2 YYEEEE. Losses at the gene ends were 4 bases for V and 3 bases for J; bases not matched to a gene: 10. The CDR3 is 15 amino acids.

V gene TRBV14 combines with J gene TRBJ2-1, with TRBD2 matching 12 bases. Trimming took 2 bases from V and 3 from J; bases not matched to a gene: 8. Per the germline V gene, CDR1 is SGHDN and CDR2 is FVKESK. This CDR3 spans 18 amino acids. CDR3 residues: CASSQLSGTSGYYNEQFF. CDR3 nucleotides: TGTGCCAGCAGCCAACTCTCTGGGACTAGCGGGTACTACAATGAGCAGTTCTTC.

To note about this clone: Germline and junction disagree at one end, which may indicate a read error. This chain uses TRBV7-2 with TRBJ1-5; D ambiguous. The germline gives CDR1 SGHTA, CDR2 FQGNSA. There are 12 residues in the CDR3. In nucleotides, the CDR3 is TGTGCCGGCAGTTTTAGGAATCAGCCCCAGCATTTT. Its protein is CAGSFRNQPQHF.

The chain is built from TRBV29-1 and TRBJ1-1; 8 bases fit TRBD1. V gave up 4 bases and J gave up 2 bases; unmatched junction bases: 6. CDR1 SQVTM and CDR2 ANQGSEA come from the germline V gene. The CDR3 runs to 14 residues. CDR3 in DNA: TGCAGCGTTGCAGGGGGCGTCGCCAACACTGAAGCTTTCTTT. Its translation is CSVAGGVANTEAFF.

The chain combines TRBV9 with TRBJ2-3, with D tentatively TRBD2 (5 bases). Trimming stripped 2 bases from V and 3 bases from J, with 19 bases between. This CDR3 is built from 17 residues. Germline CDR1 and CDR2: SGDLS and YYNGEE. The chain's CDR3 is CASSVSTTASGTDTQYF. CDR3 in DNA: TGTGCCAGCAGCGTGTCTACCACAGCTTCGGGGACAGATACGCAGTATTTT.

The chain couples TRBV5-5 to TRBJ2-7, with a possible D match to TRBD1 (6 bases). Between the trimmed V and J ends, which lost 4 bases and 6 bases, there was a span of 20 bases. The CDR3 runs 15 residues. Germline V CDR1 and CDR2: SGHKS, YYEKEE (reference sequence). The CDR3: CASSANRQVWGEQYF. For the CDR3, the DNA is TGTGCCAGCAGCGCCAACCGACAGGTTTGGGGCGAGCAGTACTTC. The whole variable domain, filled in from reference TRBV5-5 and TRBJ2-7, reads DAGVTQSPTHLIKTRGQQVTLRCSPISGHKSVSWYQQVLGQGPQFIFQYYEKEERGRGNFPDRFSARQFPNYSSELNVNALLLGDSALYLCASSANRQVWGEQYFGPGTRLTVT.

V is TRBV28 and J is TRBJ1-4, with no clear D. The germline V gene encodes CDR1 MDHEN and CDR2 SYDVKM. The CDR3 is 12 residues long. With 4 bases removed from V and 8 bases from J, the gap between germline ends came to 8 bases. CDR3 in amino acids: CASSSEMEKLFF. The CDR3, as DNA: TGTGCCAGCAGTTCGGAGATGGAAAAACTGTTTTTT. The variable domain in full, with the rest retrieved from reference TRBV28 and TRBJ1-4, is DVKVTQSSRYLVKRTGEKVFLECVQDMDHENMFWYRQDPGLGLRLIYFSYDVKMKEKGDIPEGYSVSREKKERFSLILESASTNQTSMYLCASSSEMEKLFFGSGTQLSVL.

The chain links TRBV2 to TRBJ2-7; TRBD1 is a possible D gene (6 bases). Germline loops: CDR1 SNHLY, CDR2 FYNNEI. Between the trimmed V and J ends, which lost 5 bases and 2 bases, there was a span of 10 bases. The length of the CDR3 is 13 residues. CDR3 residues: CASSRQEPYEQYF. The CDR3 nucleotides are TGTGCCAGCAGTCGACAGGAGCCCTACGAGCAGTACTTC.

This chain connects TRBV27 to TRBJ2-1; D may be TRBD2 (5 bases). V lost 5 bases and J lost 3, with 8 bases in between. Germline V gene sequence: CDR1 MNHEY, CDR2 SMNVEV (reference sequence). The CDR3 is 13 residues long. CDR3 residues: CASSDGIYNEQFF. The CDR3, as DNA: TGTGCCAGCAGTGACGGGATCTACAATGAGCAGTTCTTC.

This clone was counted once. DNA for the CDR3: TGTGCCAGCAGCCAAGAAGACAGGGGGTTGTATCAGCCCCAGCATTTT. This gives the protein CASSQEDRGLYQPQHF. V usage is TRBV4-2 and J usage is TRBJ1-5; 9 bases align to TRBD1. Germline-derived CDR1 and CDR2 are LGHNA and YNFKEQ. The V gene end was trimmed by 0 bases and the J gene end by 5 bases; junction bases not matched to a gene: 5. The CDR3 length is 16 residues.

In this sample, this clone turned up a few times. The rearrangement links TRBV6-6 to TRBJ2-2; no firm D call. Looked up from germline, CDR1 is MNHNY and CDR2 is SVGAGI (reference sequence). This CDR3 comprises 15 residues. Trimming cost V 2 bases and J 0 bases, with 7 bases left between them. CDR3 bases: TGTGCCAGCAGTTACCGGCCAGCGAACACCGGGGAGCTGTTTTTT. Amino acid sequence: CASSYRPANTGELFF.

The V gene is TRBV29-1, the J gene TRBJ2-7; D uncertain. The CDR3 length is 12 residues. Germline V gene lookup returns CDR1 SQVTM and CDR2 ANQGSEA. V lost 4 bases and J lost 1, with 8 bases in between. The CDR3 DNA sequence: TGCAGCGTTGTATTGTTTTCCTACGAGCAGTACTTC. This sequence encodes CSVVLFSYEQYF.

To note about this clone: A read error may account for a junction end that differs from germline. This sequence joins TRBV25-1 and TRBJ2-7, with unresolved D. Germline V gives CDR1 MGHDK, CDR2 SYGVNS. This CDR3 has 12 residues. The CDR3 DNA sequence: TGTACCAGCAGTGAATATAGCCACGAGCAGTACTTC. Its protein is CTSSEYSHEQYF.

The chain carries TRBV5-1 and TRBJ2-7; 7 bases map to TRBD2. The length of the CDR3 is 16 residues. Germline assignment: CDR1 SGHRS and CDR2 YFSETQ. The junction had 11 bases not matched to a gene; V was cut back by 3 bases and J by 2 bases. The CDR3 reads CASSSPDGRSAYEQYF. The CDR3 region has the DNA TGCGCCAGCAGCTCCCCTGACGGGAGGTCGGCCTACGAGCAGTACTTC.

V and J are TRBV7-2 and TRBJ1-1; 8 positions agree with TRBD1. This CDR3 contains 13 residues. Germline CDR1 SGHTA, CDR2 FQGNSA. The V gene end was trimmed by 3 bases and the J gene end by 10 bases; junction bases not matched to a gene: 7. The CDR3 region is CASSLDRVFGAFF. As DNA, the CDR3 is TGTGCCAGCAGCTTGGACAGGGTCTTTGGAGCTTTCTTT.

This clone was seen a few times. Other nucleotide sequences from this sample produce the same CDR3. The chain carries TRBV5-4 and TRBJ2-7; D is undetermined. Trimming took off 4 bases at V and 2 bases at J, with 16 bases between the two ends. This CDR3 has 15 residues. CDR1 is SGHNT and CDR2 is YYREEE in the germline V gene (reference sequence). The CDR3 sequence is CASSPAGTRAYEQYF. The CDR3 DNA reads TGTGCCAGCAGCCCTGCAGGTACGAGAGCCTACGAGCAGTACTTC.

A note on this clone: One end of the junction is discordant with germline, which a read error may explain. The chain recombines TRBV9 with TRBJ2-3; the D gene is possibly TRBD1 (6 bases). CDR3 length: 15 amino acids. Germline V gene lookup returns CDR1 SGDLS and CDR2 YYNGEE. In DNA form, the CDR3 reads TGTGCCACCAGCAGGGGAACAGGGAACACAGATACGCAGTATTTT. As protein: CATSRGTGNTDTQYF.

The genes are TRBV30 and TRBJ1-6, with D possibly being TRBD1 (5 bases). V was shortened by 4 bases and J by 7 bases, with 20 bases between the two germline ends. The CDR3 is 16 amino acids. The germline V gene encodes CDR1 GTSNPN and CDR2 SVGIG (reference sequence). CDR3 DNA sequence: TGTGCCTGGAAACCCCCTCTCAGGGTACGGAATTCACCCCTCCACTTT. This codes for CAWKPPLRVRNSPLHF.

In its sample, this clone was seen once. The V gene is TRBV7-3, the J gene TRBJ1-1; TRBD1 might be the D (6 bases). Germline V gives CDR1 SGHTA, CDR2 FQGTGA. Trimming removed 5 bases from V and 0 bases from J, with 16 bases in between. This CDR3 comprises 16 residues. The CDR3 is CASSPGGQRMNTEAFF. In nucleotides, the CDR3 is TGTGCCAGCAGCCCGGGGGGCCAAAGGATGAACACTGAAGCTTTCTTT.

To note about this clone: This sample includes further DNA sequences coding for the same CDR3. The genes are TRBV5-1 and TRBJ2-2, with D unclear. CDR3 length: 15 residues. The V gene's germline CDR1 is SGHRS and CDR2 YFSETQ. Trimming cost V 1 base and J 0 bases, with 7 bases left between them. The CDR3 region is CASSLQTANTGELFF. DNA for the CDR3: TGCGCCAGCAGCTTGCAAACGGCGAACACCGGGGAGCTGTTTTTT.

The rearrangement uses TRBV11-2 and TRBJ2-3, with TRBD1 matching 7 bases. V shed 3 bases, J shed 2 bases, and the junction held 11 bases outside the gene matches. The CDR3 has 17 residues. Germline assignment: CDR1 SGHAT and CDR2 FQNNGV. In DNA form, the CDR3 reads TGTGCCAGCAGCTTCATGGCGGACAGGCTAGTCACAGATACGCAGTATTTT. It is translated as CASSFMADRLVTDTQYF.